The clone carrying this T cell receptor beta chain was seen many times. With a J-beta primer mix and a sample-barcoded 5' primer, a second PCR ran roughly 7 to 11 cycles. One entry per CDR3 protein, called by TCRdb with MiXCR from the 5' RACE reads. Here the sample spans some 760,000 distinct CDR3 sequences, roughly 25% being singletons. Trimming removed 5 bases from V and 1 base from J, with 2 bases in between. CDR1 and CDR2 (germline): SGHTA, FQGNSA. The CDR3 runs 12 residues. The sample comes from a study of blood T cells in healthy people across ages. The data also belong to a second study, concerning T cells of mothers and their children.

Sequenced sample: blood. The receptor was derived from a boy aged 5-17 years in good health. This sequence joins TRBV7-2 and TRBJ1-4; D uncertain. This CDR3 reads CASSLTNEKLFF. The CDR3 DNA follows: TGTGCCAGCAGCCTAACTAATGAAAAACTGTTTTTT.